This T cell receptor beta chain is drawn from a study of Ad26.COV2.S vaccination and SARS-CoV-2 variants. Sample treatment: around 19 received Ad26.COV2.S at low or high dose, single or two shots; roughly 5 received placebo; per-sample allocation not given. Samples came from day 63 after the first vaccine or placebo injection. An adult aged 18-55 years in Boston served as the donor. Sequencing used immunoSEQ multiplex PCR; TCRdb keeps in-frame clones, though not all of them. Here the sample spans a few hundred thousand clones, roughly 90% being singletons. The CDR3 contains 16 residues. After removal of 0 bases from V and 4 bases from J, the junction contained 7 bases not matched to a gene. Per the germline V gene, CDR1 is SGDLS and CDR2 is YYNGEE.

This chain joins TRBV9 and TRBJ2-5; 9 bases align to TRBD2. This sample comprised peripheral blood, obtained in a trial of Ad26.COV2.S vaccine versus placebo. This receptor was identified in a person between 18 and 59 years old who received the Ad26.COV2.S COVID-19 vaccine or a placebo. CDR3 protein: CASSVELRGGTETQYF. CDR3 DNA: TGTGCCAGCAGCGTAGAATTGCGGGGGGGCACAGAGACCCAGTACTTC.